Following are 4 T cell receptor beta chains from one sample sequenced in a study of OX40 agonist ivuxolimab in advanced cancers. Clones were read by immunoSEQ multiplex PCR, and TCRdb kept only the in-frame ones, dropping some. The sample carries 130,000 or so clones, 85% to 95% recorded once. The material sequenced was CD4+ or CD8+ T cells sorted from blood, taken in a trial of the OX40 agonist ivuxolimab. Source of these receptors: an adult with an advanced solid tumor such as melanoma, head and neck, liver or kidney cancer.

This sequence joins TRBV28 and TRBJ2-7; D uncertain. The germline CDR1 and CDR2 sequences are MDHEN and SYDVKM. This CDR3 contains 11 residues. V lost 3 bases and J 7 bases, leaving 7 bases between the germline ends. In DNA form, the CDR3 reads TGTGCCAGCAGTTTTCAGTGGGAGCAGTACTTC. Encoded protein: CASSFQWEQYF. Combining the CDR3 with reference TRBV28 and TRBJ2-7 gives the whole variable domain DVKVTQSSRYLVKRTGEKVFLECVQDMDHENMFWYRQDPGLGLRLIYFSYDVKMKEKGDIPEGYSVSREKKERFSLILESASTNQTSMYLCASSFQWEQYFGPGTRLTVT.

CDR3 nucleotide sequence: TGTGCCAGCAGTCCACTTGGGGGGGGTAACTATGGCTACACCTTC. Translated: CASSPLGGGNYGYTF. This chain uses TRBV28 with TRBJ1-2; TRBD1 is a possible D gene (5 bases). The V end lost 5 bases, the J end lost 1 base, and 14 bases lay between the germline ends. There are 15 residues in the CDR3. CDR1 and CDR2 (germline): MDHEN, SYDVKM.

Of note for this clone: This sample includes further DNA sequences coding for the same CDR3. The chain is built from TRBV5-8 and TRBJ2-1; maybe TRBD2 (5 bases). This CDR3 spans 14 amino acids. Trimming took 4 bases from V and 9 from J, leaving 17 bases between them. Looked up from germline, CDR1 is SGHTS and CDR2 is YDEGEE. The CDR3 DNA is TGTGCCAGCAGCCCGTCCGGAACTAGGAGTGAGCAGTTCTTC. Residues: CASSPSGTRSEQFF. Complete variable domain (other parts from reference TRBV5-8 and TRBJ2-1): EAGVTQSPTHLIKTRGQQATLRCSPISGHTSVYWYQQALGLGLQFLLWYDEGEERNRGNFPPRFSGRQFPNYSSELNVNALELEDSALYLCASSPSGTRSEQFFGPGTRLTVL.

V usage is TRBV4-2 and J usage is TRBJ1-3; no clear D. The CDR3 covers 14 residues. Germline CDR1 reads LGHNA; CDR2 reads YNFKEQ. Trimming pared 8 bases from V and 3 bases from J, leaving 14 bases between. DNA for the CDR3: TGTGCCAGCCAGTTTCTATCAGATGGAAACACCATATATTTT. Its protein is CASQFLSDGNTIYF.